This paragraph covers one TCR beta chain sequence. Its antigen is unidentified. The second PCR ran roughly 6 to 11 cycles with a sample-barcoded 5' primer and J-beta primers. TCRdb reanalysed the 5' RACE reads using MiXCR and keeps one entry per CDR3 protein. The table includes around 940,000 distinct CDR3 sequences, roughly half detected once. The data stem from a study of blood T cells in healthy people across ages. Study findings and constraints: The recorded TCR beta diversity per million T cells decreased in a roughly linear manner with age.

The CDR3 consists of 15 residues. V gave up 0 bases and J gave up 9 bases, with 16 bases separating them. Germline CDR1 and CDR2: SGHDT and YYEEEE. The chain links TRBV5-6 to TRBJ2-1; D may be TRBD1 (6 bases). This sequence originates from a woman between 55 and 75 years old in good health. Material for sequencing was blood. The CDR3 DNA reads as TGTGCCAGCAGCTTGGGCAGGGGAGCGAGGGTTGAGCAGTTCTTC. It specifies CASSLGRGARVEQFF.